This TCR beta chain was sequenced in a study of cytomegalovirus exposure and HLA in healthy donors. Study-wide results and limits: TCR beta chain V- and J-gene trimming was linked, in a later analysis, to a missense variant in DCLRE1C. What a later analysis showed was that several of the most significant clusters appeared linked to common viral pathogens. Another analysis was done later, and it associated approximately 18,000 TCR beta sequences with HLA alleles at 0.05 false discovery rate. Other equally common chains were less clonally expanded than HLA-associated TCR beta chains, a later analysis showed.

Regarding this clone: The antigen is unknown.

The ends lost 5 bases at V and 0 bases at J; junction bases unmatched: 4. Germline V lookup: CDR1 SGHKS, CDR2 YYEKEE (reference sequence). This CDR3 spans 15 amino acids. PCR employed 60 Vbeta and 13 Jbeta primers. The method was immunoSEQ multiplex PCR; TCRdb's version includes in-frame clones alone and lacks a portion of them. The table shows over 100,000 clones, with around 77% occurring only once. This TCR was sampled from a male donor in good health and CMV-seropositive. The specimen sequenced was PBMCs. The rearrangement joins TRBV5-5 to TRBJ2-1, with TRBD1 identical over 8 bases. CDR3 bases: TGTGCCAGCAGGGGACAGGCAAGCTCCTACAATGAGCAGTTCTTC. Its protein is CASRGQASSYNEQFF.